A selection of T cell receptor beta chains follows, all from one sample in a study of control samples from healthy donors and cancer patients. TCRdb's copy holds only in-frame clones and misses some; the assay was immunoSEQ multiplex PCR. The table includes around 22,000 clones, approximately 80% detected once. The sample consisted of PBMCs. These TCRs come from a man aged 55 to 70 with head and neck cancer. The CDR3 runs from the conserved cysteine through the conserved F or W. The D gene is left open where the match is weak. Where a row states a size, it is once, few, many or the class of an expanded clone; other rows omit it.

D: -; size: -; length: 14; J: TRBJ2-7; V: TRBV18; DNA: TGTGCCAGCTCAACCCAGGCGCACTCCTACGAGCAGTACTTC; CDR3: CASSTQAHSYEQYF
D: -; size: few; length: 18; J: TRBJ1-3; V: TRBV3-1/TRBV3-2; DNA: TGTGCCAGCAGCCAAGGGATTAGTCGGAGCTACTCTGGAAACACCATATATTTT; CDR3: CASSQGISRSYSGNTIYF
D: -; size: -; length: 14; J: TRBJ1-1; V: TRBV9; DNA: TGTGCCAGCAGGGGCCCGGGGGTGAACACTGAAGCTTTCTTT; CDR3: CASRGPGVNTEAFF
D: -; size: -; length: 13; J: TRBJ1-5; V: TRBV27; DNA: TGTGCCAGCAGTTCAGGTAGCAATCAGCCCCAGCATTTT; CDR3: CASSSGSNQPQHF
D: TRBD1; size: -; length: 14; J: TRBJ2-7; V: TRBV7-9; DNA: TGTGCCAGCAGCTATGTTCAGGGGGCTAACGAGCAGTACTTC; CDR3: CASSYVQGANEQYF
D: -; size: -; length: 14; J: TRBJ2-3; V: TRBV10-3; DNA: TGTGCCATCAACAGGGATCGAAGCACAGATACGCAGTATTTT; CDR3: CAINRDRSTDTQYF
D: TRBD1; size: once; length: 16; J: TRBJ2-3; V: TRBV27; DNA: TGTGCCAGCAGTTTACGGAGAGGGGGCGCAACAGATACGCAGTATTTT; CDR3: CASSLRRGGATDTQYF
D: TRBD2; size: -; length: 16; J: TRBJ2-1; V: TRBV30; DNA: TGTGCCTGGAGTCTTCCGGGGGGGGTGCTTTACAATGAGCAGTTCTTC; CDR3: CAWSLPGGVLYNEQFF
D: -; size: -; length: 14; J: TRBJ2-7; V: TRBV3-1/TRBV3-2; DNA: TGTGCCAGCAGCCAAGCTCTCGAGAACAGCGAGCAGTACTTC; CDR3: CASSQALENSEQYF
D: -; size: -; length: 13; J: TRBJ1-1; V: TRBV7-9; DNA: TGTGCCAGCAGTCATCTTATGAACACTGAAGCTTTCTTT; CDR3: CASSHLMNTEAFF
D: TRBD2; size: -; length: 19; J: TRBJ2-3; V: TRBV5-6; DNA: TGTGCCAGCAGCGCTTTGCTTGGGGTACTAGCGGGGTTCACAGATACGCAGTATTTT; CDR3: CASSALLGVLAGFTDTQYF
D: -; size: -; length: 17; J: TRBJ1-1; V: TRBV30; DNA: TGTGCCTGGAGTAACAACCCTCCGGGACGGGTGAACACTGAAGCTTTCTTT; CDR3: CAWSNNPPGRVNTEAFF
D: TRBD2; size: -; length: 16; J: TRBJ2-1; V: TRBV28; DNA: TGTGCCAGCAGTTCCGGACTAGCGGGAACCTACAATGAGCAGTTCTTC; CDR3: CASSSGLAGTYNEQFF
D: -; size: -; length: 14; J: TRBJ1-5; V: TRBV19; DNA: TGTGCCAGTAGTATAGTAAGCGGAACTCAGCCCCAGCATTTT; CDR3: CASSIVSGTQPQHF
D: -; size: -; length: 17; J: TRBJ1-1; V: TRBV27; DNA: TGTGCCAGCAGTTTATCGATCCCCGGGCAAAGGACGTTTCGTGCTTTCTTT; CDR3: CASSLSIPGQRTFRAFF
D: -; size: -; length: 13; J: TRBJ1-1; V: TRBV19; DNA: TGTGCCAGTAGTAGCTGGGTAAACACTGAAGCTTTCTTT; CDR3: CASSSWVNTEAFF
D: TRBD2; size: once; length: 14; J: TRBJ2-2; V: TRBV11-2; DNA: TGTGCCTCGAGGCGGGGGGCGGACACCGGGGAGCTGTTTTTT; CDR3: CASRRGADTGELFF
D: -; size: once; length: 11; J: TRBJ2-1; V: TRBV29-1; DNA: TGCAGCGTAAGGTTCTACAATGAGCAGTTCTTC; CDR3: CSVRFYNEQFF
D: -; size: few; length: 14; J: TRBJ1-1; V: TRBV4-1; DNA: TGCGCCAGCAGCCTGGGGGGGGGTAACACTGAAGCTTTCTTT; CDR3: CASSLGGGNTEAFF
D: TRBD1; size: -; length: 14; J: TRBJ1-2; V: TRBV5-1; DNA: TGCGCCAGCAGCGCCACAGGGGACTCCTATGGCTACACCTTC; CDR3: CASSATGDSYGYTF
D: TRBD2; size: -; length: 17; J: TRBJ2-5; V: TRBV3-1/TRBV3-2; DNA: TGTGCCAGCAGCCAAGATAATAGCGGGGGGATTCAAGAGACCCAGTACTTC; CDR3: CASSQDNSGGIQETQYF
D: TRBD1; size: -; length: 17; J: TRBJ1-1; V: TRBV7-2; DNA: TGTGCCAGCAGCCTTCACAGGGGGCGCGACTTGACCACTGAAGCTTTCTTT; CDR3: CASSLHRGRDLTTEAFF
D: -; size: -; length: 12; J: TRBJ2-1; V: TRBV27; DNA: TGTGCCAGCATGTCCAGGGGAGATGAGCAGTTCTTC; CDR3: CASMSRGDEQFF
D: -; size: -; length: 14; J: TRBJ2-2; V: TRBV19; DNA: TGTGCCAGTAGGCACCGGGCCCAGGGCGGGGAGCTGTTTTTT; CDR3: CASRHRAQGGELFF
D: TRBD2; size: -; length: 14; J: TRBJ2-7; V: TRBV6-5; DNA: TGTGCCAGCAGCCAACTAGCGGTCACCTACGAGCAGTACTTC; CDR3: CASSQLAVTYEQYF
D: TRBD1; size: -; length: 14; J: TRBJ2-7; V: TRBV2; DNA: TGTGCCAGCAGGGGGAGGACAGGGGGAACCGAGCAGTACTTC; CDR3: CASRGRTGGTEQYF
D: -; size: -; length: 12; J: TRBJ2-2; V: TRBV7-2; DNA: TGTGCCAGCAGCTTACATACCGGGGAGCTGTTTTTT; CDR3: CASSLHTGELFF
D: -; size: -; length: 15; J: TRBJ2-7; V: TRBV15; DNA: TGTGCCACCAGCAGGGGTGAGCGGAGCTCCTACGAGCAGTACTTC; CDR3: CATSRGERSSYEQYF
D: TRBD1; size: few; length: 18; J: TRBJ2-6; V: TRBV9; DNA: TGTGCCAGCAGCGCAGAAGGGACAGGGGGCTCTGGGGCCAACGTCCTGACTTTC; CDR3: CASSAEGTGGSGANVLTF
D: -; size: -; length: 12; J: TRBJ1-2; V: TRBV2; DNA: TGTGCCAGCAGTGTCAGGGTCTATGGCTACACCTTC; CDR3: CASSVRVYGYTF
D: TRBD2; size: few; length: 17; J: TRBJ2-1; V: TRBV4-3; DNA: TGCGCCAGCAGCCACAATCCTAGCGGGGGGGCTGGAAATGAGCAGTTCTTC; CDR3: CASSHNPSGGAGNEQFF
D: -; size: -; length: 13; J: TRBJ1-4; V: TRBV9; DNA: TGTGCCAGCAGCGTAGCCCCCTATGAAAAACTGTTTTTT; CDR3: CASSVAPYEKLFF
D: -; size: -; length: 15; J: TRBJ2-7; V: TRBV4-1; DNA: TGCGCCAGCAGCCCTGTAAGGGGTGGAGCCTACGAGCAGTACTTC; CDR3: CASSPVRGGAYEQYF
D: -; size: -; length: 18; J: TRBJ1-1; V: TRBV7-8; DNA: TGTGCCAGCAGCTACGTAGGAAGGGGAGGGCTTGGGAACACTGAAGCTTTCTTT; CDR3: CASSYVGRGGLGNTEAFF
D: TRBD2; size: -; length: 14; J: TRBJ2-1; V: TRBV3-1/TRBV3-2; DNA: TGTGCCAGCAGCGCGAACGGGGGGGCCGACGAGCAGTTCTTC; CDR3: CASSANGGADEQFF
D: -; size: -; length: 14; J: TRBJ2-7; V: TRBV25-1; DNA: TGTGCCAGCAGTAGATGGGACCGCAGTTACGAGCAGTACTTC; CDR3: CASSRWDRSYEQYF
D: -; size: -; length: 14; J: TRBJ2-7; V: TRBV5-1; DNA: TGCGCCAGCAGCTTGGAATCGAGAACCTACGAGCAGTACTTC; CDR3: CASSLESRTYEQYF
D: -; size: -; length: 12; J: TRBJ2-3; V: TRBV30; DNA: TGTGCCTGGAGTTTTAACACAGATACGCAGTATTTT; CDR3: CAWSFNTDTQYF
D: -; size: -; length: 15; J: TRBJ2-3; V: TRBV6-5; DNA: TGTGCCAGCAGCGCAGACGGGGTCGGCACAGATACGCAGTATTTT; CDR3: CASSADGVGTDTQYF
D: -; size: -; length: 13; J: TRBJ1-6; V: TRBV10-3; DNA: TGTGCGATCAGTGAGCGGGGCGGTTCACCCCTCCACTTT; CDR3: CAISERGGSPLHF
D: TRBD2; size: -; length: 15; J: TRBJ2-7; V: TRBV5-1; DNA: TGCGCCAGCAGTTTGGGACTAGCGATTCAGGGCGAGCAGTACTTC; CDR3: CASSLGLAIQGEQYF
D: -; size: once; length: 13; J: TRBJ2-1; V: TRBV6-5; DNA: TGTGCCAGCACCAATACAGGGTGGGATGAGCAGTTCTTC; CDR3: CASTNTGWDEQFF
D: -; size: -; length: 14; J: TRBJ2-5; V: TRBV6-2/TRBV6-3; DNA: TGTGCCAGCAGTTACCAGGGATTCCAAGAGACCCAGTACTTC; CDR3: CASSYQGFQETQYF
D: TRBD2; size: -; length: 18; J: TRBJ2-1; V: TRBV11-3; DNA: TGTGCCAGCAGCTTGACTAGCGGGGGGCTCCTATCCTACAATGAGCAGTTCTTC; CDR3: CASSLTSGGLLSYNEQFF
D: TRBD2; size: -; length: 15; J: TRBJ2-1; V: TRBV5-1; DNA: TGCGCCAGCAGCCTGGGACTAGCGGGAGTCAATGAGCAGTTCTTC; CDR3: CASSLGLAGVNEQFF
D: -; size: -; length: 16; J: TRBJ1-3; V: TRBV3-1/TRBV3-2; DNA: TGTGCCAGCAGCTTCGGACATCGATTGAAGGAAAACACCATATATTTT; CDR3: CASSFGHRLKENTIYF